This T cell receptor (beta chain) is drawn from a study of vaccination and CD4 T cells after COVID-19. Study summary: In the convalescent cohort, there were six males and four females, two of them Hispanic.

In regard to this clonotype: Antigen unknown.

Sequencing of DNA taken from cultured CD4+ T cells relied on the Oncomine TCR Beta short-read assay. Each CDR3 protein gets one entry after TCRdb re-called the PCR reads with MiXCR. The table records more than 8,000 distinct CDR3 sequences, about a quarter of them present only once. Treatment in this sample: roughly 10-day PBMC culture with coronavirus spike peptide pools or control peptides (ViraFEST assay). The positive PCR dates, which preceded the US Alpha, Beta and Delta variants, fell between March and December 2020. Germline CDR1 reads LNHDA; CDR2 reads SQIVND (reference sequence). The V end was cut by 1 base, the J end by 6 bases, with 10 bases between. This CDR3 comprises 15 residues.

The source material was CD4+ T cells from blood, cultured in vitro, sampled after SARS-CoV-2 vaccination. This clonotype originated in a human donor who had recovered from COVID-19. The rearrangement uses TRBV19 and TRBJ1-6; D may be TRBD1 (6 bases). The CDR3 spells CASSIGGQSNSPLHF. CDR3 in DNA: TGTGCCAGTAGTATAGGAGGACAGAGTAATTCACCCCTCCACTTT.